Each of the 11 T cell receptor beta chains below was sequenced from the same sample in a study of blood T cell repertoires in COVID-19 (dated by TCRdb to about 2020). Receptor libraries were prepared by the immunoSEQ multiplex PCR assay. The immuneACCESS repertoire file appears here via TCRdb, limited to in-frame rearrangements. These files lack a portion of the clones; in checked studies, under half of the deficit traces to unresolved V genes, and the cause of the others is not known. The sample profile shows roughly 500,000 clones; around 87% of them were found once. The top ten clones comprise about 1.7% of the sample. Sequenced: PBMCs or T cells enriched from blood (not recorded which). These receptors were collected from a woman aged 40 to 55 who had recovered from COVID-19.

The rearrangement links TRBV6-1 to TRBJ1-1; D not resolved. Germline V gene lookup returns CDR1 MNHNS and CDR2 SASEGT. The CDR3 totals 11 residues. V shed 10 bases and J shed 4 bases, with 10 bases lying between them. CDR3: CATTIGTEAFF. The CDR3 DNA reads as TGTGCCACCACCATCGGCACTGAAGCTTTCTTT.

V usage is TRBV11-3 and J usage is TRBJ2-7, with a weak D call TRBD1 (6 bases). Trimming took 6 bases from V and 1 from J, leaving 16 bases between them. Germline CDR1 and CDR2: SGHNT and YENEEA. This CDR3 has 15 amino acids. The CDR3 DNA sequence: TGTGCCAGCAGGGAAGGCAGGGGTCGGTCCTACGAGCAGTACTTC. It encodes CASREGRGRSYEQYF.

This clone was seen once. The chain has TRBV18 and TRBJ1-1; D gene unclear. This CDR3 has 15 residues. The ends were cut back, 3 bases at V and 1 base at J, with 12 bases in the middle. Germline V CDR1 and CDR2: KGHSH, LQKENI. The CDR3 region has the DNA TGTGCCAGCTCACCTACAGTGTGGAAGAACACTGAAGCTTTCTTT. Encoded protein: CASSPTVWKNTEAFF.

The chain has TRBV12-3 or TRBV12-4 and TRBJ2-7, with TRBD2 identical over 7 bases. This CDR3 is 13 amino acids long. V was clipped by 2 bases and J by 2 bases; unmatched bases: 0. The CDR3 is CASSLSGAYEQYF. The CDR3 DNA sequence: TGTGCCAGCAGTTTAAGCGGGGCCTACGAGCAGTACTTC.

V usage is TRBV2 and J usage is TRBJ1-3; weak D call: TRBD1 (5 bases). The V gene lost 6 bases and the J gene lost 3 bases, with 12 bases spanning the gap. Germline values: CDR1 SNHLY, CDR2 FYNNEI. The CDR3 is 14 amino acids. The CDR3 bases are TGTGCCAGCAGGAGGGGCGGGGATGGAAACACCATATATTTT. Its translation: CASRRGGDGNTIYF. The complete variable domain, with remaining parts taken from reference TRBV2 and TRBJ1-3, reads EPEVTQTPSHQVTQMGQEVILRCVPISNHLYFYWYRQILGQKVEFLVSFYNNEISEKSEIFDDQFSVERPDGSNFTLKIRSTKLEDSAMYFCASRRGGDGNTIYFGEGSWLTVV.

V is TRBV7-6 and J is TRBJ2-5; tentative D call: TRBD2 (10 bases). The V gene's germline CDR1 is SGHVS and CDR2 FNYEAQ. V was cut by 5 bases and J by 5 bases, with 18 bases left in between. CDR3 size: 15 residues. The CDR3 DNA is TGTGCCAGCAGCACCACTAGCGGGACAGGGGAGACCCAGTACTTC. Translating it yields CASSTTSGTGETQYF.

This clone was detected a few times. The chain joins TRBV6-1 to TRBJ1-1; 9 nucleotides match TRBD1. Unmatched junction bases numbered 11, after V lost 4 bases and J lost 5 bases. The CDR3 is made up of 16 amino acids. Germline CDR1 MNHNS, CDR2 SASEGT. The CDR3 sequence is CASSAQSGTGRTEAFF. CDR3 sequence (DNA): TGTGCCAGCAGTGCGCAATCCGGGACAGGGAGGACTGAAGCTTTCTTT.

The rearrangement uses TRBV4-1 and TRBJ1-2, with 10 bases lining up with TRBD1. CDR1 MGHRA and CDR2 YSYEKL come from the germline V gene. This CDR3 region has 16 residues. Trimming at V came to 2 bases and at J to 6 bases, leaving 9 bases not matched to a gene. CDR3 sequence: CASSQFADRGRDGYTF. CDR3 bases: TGCGCCAGCAGCCAATTTGCCGACAGGGGGCGCGATGGCTACACCTTC.

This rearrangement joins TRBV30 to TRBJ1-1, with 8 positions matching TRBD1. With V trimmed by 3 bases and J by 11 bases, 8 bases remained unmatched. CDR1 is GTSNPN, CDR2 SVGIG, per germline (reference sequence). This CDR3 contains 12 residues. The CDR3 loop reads CAWRPRTGMAFF. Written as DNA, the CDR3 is TGTGCCTGGAGACCAAGGACAGGGATGGCTTTCTTT.

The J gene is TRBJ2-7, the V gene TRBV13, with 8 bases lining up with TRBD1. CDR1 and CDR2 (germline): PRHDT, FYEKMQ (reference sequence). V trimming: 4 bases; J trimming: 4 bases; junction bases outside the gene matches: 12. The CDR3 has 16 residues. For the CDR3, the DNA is TGTGCCAGCAGCTCTCGACAGGGGTTGCCCTCTTACGAGCAGTACTTC. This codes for CASSSRQGLPSYEQYF.

The CDR3 DNA follows: TGTGCCAGCAGCTTTCTGGTGGCTAGCGGGAGTTTTTGGCAGTTCTTC. Its protein is CASSFLVASGSFWQFF. The rearrangement joins TRBV11-2 to TRBJ2-1, with 10 bases identical to TRBD2. Trimming removed 3 bases from V and 12 bases from J; junction bases left unmatched: 14. Germline loops: CDR1 SGHAT, CDR2 FQNNGV. The CDR3 length is 16 residues.